These T cell receptor beta chains were read from a single sample in a study of OX40 agonist ivuxolimab in advanced cancers. Measured with immunoSEQ multiplex PCR; TCRdb has only the in-frame clones, and not every one. The sample has tens of thousands of clones, about 90% seen once; the top ten hold more than 0.25%. The specimen comprised CD4+ or CD8+ T cells sorted from blood, sampled in a trial of the OX40 agonist ivuxolimab. The receptors here all came from an adult with an advanced solid tumor such as melanoma, head and neck, liver or kidney cancer. The CDR3 runs from the conserved cysteine through the conserved F or W. Each record gives: V gene, clone size, D gene, J gene, CDR3 DNA, CDR3 protein. D genes are given only for firm matches. A clone size is listed for some rows: how often the clone was seen (once, few, many), or a class if it is expanded.

v_call: TRBV4-1
clone_size: .
d_call: TRBD2
j_call: TRBJ2-1
cdr3_nt: TGCGCCAGCAGCCAAGAACAACAGCGGCTAGCGGGGGGGCGTGAGCAGTTCTTC
cdr3_aa: CASSQEQQRLAGGREQFF

v_call: TRBV7-2
clone_size: .
d_call: TRBD1
j_call: TRBJ1-2
cdr3_nt: TGTGCCAGCAGCCCCCAACGGGACAGCTATGGCTACACCTTC
cdr3_aa: CASSPQRDSYGYTF

v_call: TRBV28
clone_size: .
d_call: TRBD1
j_call: TRBJ2-2
cdr3_nt: TGTGCCAGCAGACCCGACAGGGTCAACACCGGGGAGCTGTTTTTT
cdr3_aa: CASRPDRVNTGELFF

v_call: TRBV23-1
clone_size: .
d_call: .
j_call: TRBJ1-1
cdr3_nt: TGCGCCAGCAGTCACAGGGAGACAGTCGAGAACACTGAAGCTTTCTTT
cdr3_aa: CASSHRETVENTEAFF

v_call: TRBV9
clone_size: .
d_call: .
j_call: TRBJ2-1
cdr3_nt: TGTGCCAGCGCGGGGGCCGGCTCCTACAATGAGCAGTTCTTC
cdr3_aa: CASAGAGSYNEQFF

v_call: TRBV5-1
clone_size: .
d_call: TRBD1
j_call: TRBJ2-5
cdr3_nt: TGCGCCAGCAGCTCCGGACAGGGAGAAGAGACCCAGTACTTC
cdr3_aa: CASSSGQGEETQYF

v_call: TRBV27
clone_size: .
d_call: TRBD1
j_call: TRBJ2-5
cdr3_nt: TGTGCCAGCAGTTCTGTGGACAGGACCTCCGCAGAGACCCAGTACTTC
cdr3_aa: CASSSVDRTSAETQYF

v_call: TRBV19
clone_size: few
d_call: .
j_call: TRBJ1-6
cdr3_nt: TGTGCCAGTAGTGGGGTCTCAGGGGTCAATTCACCCCTCCACTTT
cdr3_aa: CASSGVSGVNSPLHF

v_call: TRBV2
clone_size: .
d_call: .
j_call: TRBJ1-3
cdr3_nt: TGTGCCAGCACGGGGGAGGGAAACACCATATATTTT
cdr3_aa: CASTGEGNTIYF

v_call: TRBV2
clone_size: once
d_call: .
j_call: TRBJ1-2
cdr3_nt: TGTGCCAGCAGTGAATATGGCTACACCTTC
cdr3_aa: CASSEYGYTF

v_call: TRBV28
clone_size: .
d_call: .
j_call: TRBJ2-3
cdr3_nt: TGTGCCAGCAAGTGGGGACACCGCACAGATACGCAGTATTTT
cdr3_aa: CASKWGHRTDTQYF

v_call: TRBV18
clone_size: .
d_call: TRBD1
j_call: TRBJ1-1
cdr3_nt: TGTGCCAGCTCGGGACAGGGGAATGAAGCTTTCTTT
cdr3_aa: CASSGQGNEAFF

v_call: TRBV6-4
clone_size: .
d_call: .
j_call: TRBJ2-2
cdr3_nt: TGTGCCAGCAGTGAGGAGGGGGCGGACACCGGGGAGCTGTTCTTT
cdr3_aa: CASSEEGADTGELFF

v_call: TRBV28
clone_size: .
d_call: .
j_call: TRBJ1-5
cdr3_nt: TGTGCCAGCAGTTTATGGCGGACAGTATATAGCAATCAGCCCCAGCATTTT
cdr3_aa: CASSLWRTVYSNQPQHF